These 2 T cell receptor beta chains share one sample of origin, sequenced in a study of blood T cell repertoires in COVID-19. Some clones are missing from TCRdb's copy, which holds only in-frame ones; the method was immunoSEQ multiplex PCR. The sample yields 72,000 or so clones, approximately 89% seen once. Sequencing used peripheral blood. The receptors were sampled from a man aged 50-60 years with active COVID-19.

Comments on this clone: The junction departs from the called germline gene at one end, perhaps through a read error. DNA of the CDR3: TGTGCTAGCAGCGCCCTCGGACAGGGGAACGGAGAGACCCAGTACTTC. Its translation: CASSALGQGNGETQYF. This chain links TRBV7-7 with TRBJ2-5, with 9 nucleotides matching TRBD1. Per the germline V gene, CDR1 is SSHAT and CDR2 is FNYEAQ (reference sequence). The CDR3 has 16 amino acids.

The chain couples TRBV6-2 or TRBV6-3 to TRBJ2-3; 9 positions agree with TRBD2. Germline V lookup: CDR1 MNHEY, CDR2 SVGEGT. Trimming cost V 2 bases and J 7 bases; bases outside gene matches: 10. The CDR3 totals 16 residues. CDR3 nucleotides: TGTGCCAGCAGTTACCGACAGCGGGAGGAGGGAAATACGCAGTATTTT. Its protein product is CASSYRQREEGNTQYF.